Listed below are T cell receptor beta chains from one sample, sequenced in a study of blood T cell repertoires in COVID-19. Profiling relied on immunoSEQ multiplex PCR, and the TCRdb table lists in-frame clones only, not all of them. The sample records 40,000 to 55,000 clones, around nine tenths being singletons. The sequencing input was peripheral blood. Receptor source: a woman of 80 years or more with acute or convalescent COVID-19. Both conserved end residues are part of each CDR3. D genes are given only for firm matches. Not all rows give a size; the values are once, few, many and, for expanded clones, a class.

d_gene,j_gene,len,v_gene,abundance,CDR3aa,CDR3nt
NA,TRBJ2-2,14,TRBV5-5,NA,CASSRGQGAGELFF,TGTGCCAGCAGCCGGGGGCAGGGGGCCGGGGAGCTGTTTTTT
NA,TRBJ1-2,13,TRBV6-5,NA,CASSYHRIYGYTF,TGTGCCAGCAGTTACCACAGAATCTATGGCTACACCTTC
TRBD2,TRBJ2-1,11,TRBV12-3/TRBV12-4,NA,CASSHGLVSFF,TGTGCCAGCAGTCACGGACTAGTCTCGTTCTTC
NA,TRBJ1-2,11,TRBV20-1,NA,CSATGVVGYTF,TGCAGTGCCACAGGAGTCGTTGGCTACACCTTC
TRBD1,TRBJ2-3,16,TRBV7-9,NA,CASSPGLGQGTDTQYF,TGTGCCAGCAGCCCCGGGTTGGGACAGGGGACAGATACGCAGTATTTT
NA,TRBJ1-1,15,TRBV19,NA,CASRVRGGLNTEAFF,TGTGCCAGTAGGGTTCGGGGGGGGTTGAACACTGAAGCTTTCTTT
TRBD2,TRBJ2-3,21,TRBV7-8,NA,CASSLGGRDPPGLLPTDTQYF,TGTGCCAGCAGCTTAGGGGGGAGGGACCCACCGGGACTCCTCCCCACAGATACGCAGTATTTT
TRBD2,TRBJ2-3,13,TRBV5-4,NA,CASSSSGTDTQYF,TGTGCCAGCAGCTCTAGCGGGACAGATACGCAGTATTTT
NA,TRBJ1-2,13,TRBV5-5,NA,CASSLDTLSPYTF,TGTGCCAGCAGCTTAGACACCCTTTCCCCCTACACCTTC
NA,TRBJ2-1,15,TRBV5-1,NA,CASSLTRDSYNEQFF,TGCGCCAGCAGCTTGACTCGGGATTCCTACAATGAGCAGTTCTTC
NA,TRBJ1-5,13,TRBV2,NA,CASRQNSNQPQHF,TGTGCCAGCAGGCAGAATAGCAATCAGCCCCAGCATTTT
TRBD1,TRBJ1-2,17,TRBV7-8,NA,CASSSRTGNSPLNGYTF,TGTGCCAGCAGCTCCCGGACAGGAAATAGTCCTCTTAACGGCTACACCTTC
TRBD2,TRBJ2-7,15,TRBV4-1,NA,CASSLSGGSSYEQYF,TGCGCCAGCAGCCTCAGCGGGGGAAGCTCCTACGAGCAGTACTTC
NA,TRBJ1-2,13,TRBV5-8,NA,CASSPSRDYGYTF,TGTGCCAGCAGCCCAAGCAGGGACTATGGCTACACCTTC
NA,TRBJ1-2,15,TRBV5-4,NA,CASSLNTGFGYGYTF,TGTGCCAGCAGCTTGAATACAGGGTTCGGGTATGGCTACACCTTC
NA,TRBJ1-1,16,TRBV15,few,CATSSGTLPLNTEAFF,TGTGCCACCAGCAGCGGGACACTGCCCCTGAACACTGAAGCTTTCTTT